This T cell receptor beta chain was recorded in a study of human CD8 memory T cell subsets. It was from buffy coats of healthy donors that the PBMC came. Enrichment of total CD8+ T cells was achieved using negative magnetic separation. The authors made TCR beta libraries using UMI-labeled 5' RACE. TCRdb reprocessed the 5' RACE reads with MiXCR, giving one entry per CDR3 protein. The table shows about 7,300 distinct CDR3 sequences, with about 3.8% occurring only once. Germline lookup yields CDR1 MNHEY and CDR2 SVGEGT. The length of the CDR3 is 12 residues. Trimming took off 3 bases at V and 6 bases at J, with 5 bases between the two ends.

Sequenced input: CD8+ T cells from PBMCs. The TCR originated in a human donor in good health. The rearrangement uses TRBV6-2 or TRBV6-3 and TRBJ2-2; D is ambiguous. CDR3 amino acids: CASSYFAGELFF. Here the CDR3 DNA reads TGTGCCAGCAGTTATTTTGCCGGGGAGCTGTTTTTT.